These T cell receptor beta chains were read from a single sample in a study of PD-1 blockade in classical Hodgkin lymphoma. This table comes from immunoSEQ multiplex PCR, and its TCRdb copy is limited to in-frame clones, with some not included. The sample yields about 4,200 clones, over 60% seen once. This specimen was peripheral blood mononuclear cells (PBMCs), taken before the fourth cycle of nivolumab. Receptor source: a human donor with classical Hodgkin lymphoma. Both conserved end residues are part of each CDR3. The order of the fields is D gene, V gene, clone size, CDR3 length, J gene, CDR3 protein, CDR3 DNA. D genes are given only for firm matches. Not every row has a clone size; where given, it reads once, few, many or a size class.

-,TRBV5-1,once,17,TRBJ2-1,CASSLPRGLGLENEQFF,TGCGCCAGCAGCTTACCCCGGGGATTGGGGCTTGAAAATGAGCAGTTCTTC
TRBD2,TRBV11-3,-,14,TRBJ2-1,CASSVSGRAVEQFF,TGTGCCAGCAGCGTTAGCGGGAGGGCGGTTGAGCAGTTCTTC
-,TRBV9,-,15,TRBJ2-1,CASSVRDRSYNEQFF,TGTGCCAGCAGCGTCCGGGATCGCTCCTACAATGAGCAGTTCTTC
TRBD2,TRBV5-4,-,14,TRBJ2-7,CASSSQLAGYEQYF,TGTGCCAGCAGCAGTCAACTAGCGGGGTACGAGCAGTACTTC
-,TRBV14,-,12,TRBJ2-1,CASSQTRREKLF,TGTGCCAGCAGCCAGACTAGACGGGAGAAGCTCTTC
TRBD1,TRBV14,-,16,TRBJ2-5,CASSQARGRMEETQYF,TGTGCCAGCAGCCAAGCCAGGGGGCGAATGGAAGAGACCCAGTACTTC
-,TRBV19,few,15,TRBJ2-7,CASSTGAGRIYEQYF,TGTGCCAGTAGTACCGGGGCGGGACGGATCTACGAGCAGTACTTC
-,TRBV15,once,17,TRBJ2-5,CATSPPPGATIQETQYF,TGTGCCACCAGTCCACCTCCAGGGGCGACAATACAAGAGACCCAGTACTTC
TRBD2,TRBV6-5,few,15,TRBJ2-1,CASSYGREGPYEQFF,TGTGCCAGCAGTTACGGGCGGGAGGGCCCCTATGAGCAGTTCTTC
-,TRBV7-3,once,16,TRBJ1-1,CASSLRGTTRDTEAFF,TGTGCCAGCAGCTTAAGGGGGACAACTAGGGACACTGAAGCTTTCTTT
-,TRBV12-5,-,13,TRBJ2-1,CASGLVREGEQFF,TGTGCTAGTGGTTTGGTACGAGAAGGTGAGCAGTTCTTC
-,TRBV11-3,once,14,TRBJ2-3,CASSLDAGTDTQYF,TGTGCCAGCAGCTTAGATGCAGGCACAGATACGCAGTATTTT
-,TRBV21-1,-,18,TRBJ1-1,CASSTLTFREQKETEAFF,TGTGCCAGCAGCACCTTAACCTTCCGGGAGCAAAAAGAGACTGAAGCTTTCTTT
-,TRBV5-5,-,15,TRBJ2-3,CASSLGGGLTDTQYF,TGTGCCAGCAGCTTGGGCGGCGGTTTAACAGATACGCAGTATTTT
-,TRBV5-1,-,15,TRBJ2-7,CASSWQGTSTHEQYF,TGCGCCAGCAGCTGGCAGGGGACGTCAACCCACGAGCAGTACTTC
-,TRBV5-4,-,15,TRBJ2-5,CASSLVGAIQETQYF,TGTGCCAGCAGCTTGGTAGGTGCGATCCAAGAGACCCAGTACTTC
-,TRBV11-3,-,15,TRBJ2-5,CASSLDSGQQETQYF,TGTGCCAGCAGCTTAGATTCAGGGCAGCAAGAGACCCAGTACTTC
-,TRBV5-4,-,13,TRBJ1-5,CASSSEGNQPQHF,TGTGCCAGCAGCTCTGAAGGCAATCAGCCCCAGCATTTT
TRBD1,TRBV28,-,14,TRBJ1-1,CASKTDRQNTEAFF,TGTGCCAGCAAAACGGACAGGCAGAACACTGAAGCTTTCTTT
-,TRBV6-6,few,15,TRBJ1-5,CASTERVPSNQPQHF,TGTGCCAGCACCGAAAGAGTACCTAGCAATCAGCCCCAGCATTTT
-,TRBV7-9,-,13,TRBJ1-2,CASTGGAYYGYTF,TGTGCCAGCACCGGGGGGGCATACTATGGCTACACCTTC
-,TRBV11-2,-,12,TRBJ2-7,CASSLVGYEQYF,TGTGCCAGCAGCTTAGTGGGGTACGAGCAGTACTTC
TRBD1,TRBV6-5,-,13,TRBJ2-7,CASSSWTGGVQYF,TGTGCCAGCAGTTCTTGGACAGGGGGAGTGCAGTACTTC
-,TRBV7-2,few,15,TRBJ2-3,CASREDSTWLDTQYF,TGTGCCAGCAGGGAGGACTCTACCTGGTTGGATACGCAGTATTTT
-,TRBV10-3,-,15,TRBJ2-5,CAISSSATDHKTQYF,TGTGCCATCAGTTCTAGTGCAACCGATCACAAGACCCAGTACTTC
TRBD1,TRBV27,-,14,TRBJ1-1,CASSSGTVNTEAFF,TGTGCCAGCAGTTCGGGGACAGTGAACACTGAAGCTTTCTTT
-,TRBV6-5,-,14,TRBJ1-3,CASAGGNSGNTIYF,TGTGCCAGCGCCGGGGGGAACTCTGGAAACACCATATATTTT
-,TRBV11-2,-,16,TRBJ2-4,CASSLVGLGVKNIQYF,TGTGCCAGCAGCTTAGTTGGGCTAGGCGTCAAAAACATTCAGTACTTC
TRBD2,TRBV9,-,15,TRBJ2-5,CASSVGLAMVETQYF,TGTGCCAGCAGCGTAGGACTAGCGATGGTGGAGACCCAGTACTTC
-,TRBV19,-,13,TRBJ1-2,CASSLNQGYGYTF,TGTGCCAGTAGCTTGAACCAGGGCTATGGCTACACCTTC
TRBD1,TRBV6-5,once,15,TRBJ2-5,CASRTGTGRFETQYF,TGTGCCAGCAGAACCGGGACAGGGAGGTTTGAGACCCAGTACTTC
-,TRBV30,-,16,TRBJ2-3,CAWSRYRGGSTDTQYF,TGTGCCTGGAGTCGATACAGGGGGGGGAGCACAGATACGCAGTATTTT
TRBD1,TRBV7-2,-,14,TRBJ2-3,CASRPTGITDTQYF,TGTGCCAGCCGCCCGACAGGGATCACAGATACGCAGTATTTT
-,TRBV6-1,-,14,TRBJ2-7,CASSQTGKFYEQYF,TGTGCCAGCAGTCAAACAGGGAAGTTCTACGAGCAGTACTTC
-,TRBV15,-,14,TRBJ2-1,CATSRQRDYNEQFF,TGTGCCACCAGCAGACAGAGGGACTACAATGAGCAGTTCTTC
TRBD2,TRBV7-2,few,15,TRBJ2-3,CASSLERTSGTQQYF,TGTGCCAGCAGCTTAGAAAGGACTAGCGGGACGCAGCAGTATTTT
-,TRBV7-5,-,13,TRBJ2-2,CARSVHYTGELFF,TGTGCCAGAAGCGTTCATTACACCGGGGAGCTGTTTTTT
TRBD1,TRBV7-7,-,17,TRBJ2-4,CASSLERDRGRVGIQYF,TGTGCTAGCAGCTTAGAGCGGGACAGGGGGCGTGTGGGCATTCAGTACTTC
TRBD2,TRBV6-6,few,13,TRBJ2-1,CASTASGSNEQFF,TGTGCCAGCACGGCTAGCGGGAGTAACGAGCAGTTCTTC
TRBD2,TRBV11-1,-,17,TRBJ2-1,CASSLWDTSGGYNEQFF,TGTGCCAGCAGCCTCTGGGATACTAGCGGGGGCTACAATGAGCAGTTCTTC
-,TRBV5-1,-,17,TRBJ2-7,CASGTWVGQSADYEQYF,TGCGCCAGCGGGACCTGGGTCGGCCAATCCGCGGACTACGAGCAGTACTTC
-,TRBV29-1,-,16,TRBJ1-2,CSVPRHGEIGSDGYTF,TGCAGCGTCCCTCGACACGGAGAAATAGGGTCGGATGGCTACACCTTC
-,TRBV4-2,few,16,TRBJ2-7,CASSQDVRGKNYEQYF,TGTGCCAGCAGCCAAGATGTTCGCGGGAAGAACTACGAGCAGTACTTC
-,TRBV28,few,13,TRBJ2-1,CASRGRGSNEQFF,TGTGCCAGCAGGGGGCGCGGATCGAATGAGCAGTTCTTC
-,TRBV4-3,-,15,TRBJ2-7,CASSPGRESYYEQYF,TGCGCCAGCAGCCCAGGCAGGGAGTCTTACTACGAGCAGTACTTC
-,TRBV6-5,once,13,TRBJ2-7,CASATFSGYEQYF,TGTGCCAGCGCCACTTTTAGCGGCTACGAGCAGTACTTC
TRBD2,TRBV7-2,-,16,TRBJ2-1,CASSHAELAGVNEQFF,TGTGCCAGCAGCCATGCAGAACTAGCGGGAGTCAATGAGCAGTTCTTC
-,TRBV28,-,15,TRBJ1-1,CASSLLLGMNTEAFF,TGTGCCAGCAGTTTATTATTGGGGATGAACACTGAAGCTTTCTTT
TRBD2,TRBV30,few,14,TRBJ2-2,CACAGVRQTGELFF,TGTGCCTGCGCGGGGGTTCGCCAGACCGGGGAGCTGTTTTTT
TRBD2,TRBV7-2,-,15,TRBJ2-3,CASSPSGSVTDTQYF,TGTGCCAGCAGCCCCAGCGGGAGCGTAACAGATACGCAGTATTTT